In this sample, the clone carrying this T cell receptor beta chain turned up many times. Germline-derived CDR1 and CDR2 are SGHRS and YFSETQ. V dropped 4 bases and J dropped 4 bases, with 11 bases sitting between them. The CDR3 spans 13 residues. These data belong to a study of blood T cell repertoires in COVID-19. Study-level background: There were acute and convalescent COVID-19 samples, and they came from the United States, Italy and Spain. PBMCs, B-cell-depleted T cells, or T cells were the source of the cDNA or gDNA that made up the material.

This table comes from immunoSEQ multiplex PCR, and its TCRdb copy is limited to in-frame clones, with some not included. The sample consists of 230,000 or so clones, roughly 89% of them appearing once. The receptor was isolated from a woman in her 40s who had recovered from COVID-19. What was sequenced was peripheral blood. The chain carries TRBV5-1 and TRBJ1-1, with a weak D call TRBD1 (6 bases). CDR3 amino acids: CASSVTGTTEAFF. The CDR3, as DNA: TGCGCCAGCAGCGTGACAGGTACCACTGAAGCTTTCTTT.